The present entry profiles one T cell receptor (beta chain) with its context. The data stem from a study of blood T cell repertoires in COVID-19. Study background: Spain, Italy and the United States supplied samples that represented acute and convalescent COVID-19. PBMCs, B-cell-depleted T cells, or T cells were the source of the cDNA or gDNA that made up the material.

Original processing methods: Amplification of reference gene primers provided the estimated nucleated cell counts. Here immunoSEQ multiplex PCR was the method, and the copy in TCRdb shows in-frame clones only, minus some. The D gene and trimming were derived from the DNA, and the V and J assignments and clone size from that table. The data contain roughly 70,000 clones, around 82% of them seen just once; the ten biggest clones take up around a sixth. The germline CDR1 and CDR2 sequences are WNHNN and SYGVQD (reference sequence). V lost 3 bases, J lost 4 bases, and 24 bases lay in between. This CDR3 region has 18 residues.

Material for sequencing was peripheral blood. The sequence derives from a human donor in a cohort sampled during active COVID-19. V is TRBV10-1 and J is TRBJ1-2, with D maybe TRBD1 (6 bases). This CDR3 reads CASSDGSAGEDETYGYTF. In DNA form, the CDR3 reads TGCGCCAGCAGTGATGGGTCGGCAGGGGAAGATGAAACCTATGGCTACACCTTC.